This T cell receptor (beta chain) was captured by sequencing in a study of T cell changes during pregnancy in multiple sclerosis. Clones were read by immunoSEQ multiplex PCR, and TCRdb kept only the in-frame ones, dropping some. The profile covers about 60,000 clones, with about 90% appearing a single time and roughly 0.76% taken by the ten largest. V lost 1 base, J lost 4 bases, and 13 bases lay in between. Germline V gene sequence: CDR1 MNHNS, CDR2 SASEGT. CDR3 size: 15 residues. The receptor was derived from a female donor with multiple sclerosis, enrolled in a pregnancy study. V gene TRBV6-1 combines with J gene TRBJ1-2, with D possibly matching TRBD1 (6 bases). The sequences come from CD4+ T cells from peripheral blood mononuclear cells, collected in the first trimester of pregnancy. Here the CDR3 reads CASSEGEGETYGYTF. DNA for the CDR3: TGTGCCAGCAGTGAAGGGGAGGGGGAAACCTATGGCTACACCTTC.